The T cell receptor (beta chain) described here comes from a study of T cell responses to AZD1222 COVID-19 vaccine. The protocol was immunoSEQ multiplex PCR, while the TCRdb copy is restricted to in-frame clones and leaves out a portion. The sample lists 130,000 or so clones; over 90% were seen once. Study outcomes and limitations: Across spike, vaccine-associated CD4 TCRs were found, dominant at 160-218 and 743-854. Once two AZD1222 doses were given, Spike-specific TCR breadth and depth went up. Seropositive AZD1222 recipients at baseline numbered only 6 or 7.

Notes on this clone: Antigen unknown.

The CDR3 has 13 amino acids. CDR1 LGHDT and CDR2 YNNKEL come from the germline V gene (reference sequence). Between the trimmed V and J ends, which lost 0 bases and 5 bases, there was a span of 5 bases. Material: peripheral blood, obtained on day 0 of AZD1222 vaccination. The rearrangement uses TRBV3-1 (or the pseudogene TRBV3-2) and TRBJ1-5; no firm D call. The sequence came from an adult in good health. CDR3: CASSQEGYQPQHF. Written as DNA, the CDR3 is TGTGCCAGCAGCCAAGAGGGTTATCAGCCCCAGCATTTT.